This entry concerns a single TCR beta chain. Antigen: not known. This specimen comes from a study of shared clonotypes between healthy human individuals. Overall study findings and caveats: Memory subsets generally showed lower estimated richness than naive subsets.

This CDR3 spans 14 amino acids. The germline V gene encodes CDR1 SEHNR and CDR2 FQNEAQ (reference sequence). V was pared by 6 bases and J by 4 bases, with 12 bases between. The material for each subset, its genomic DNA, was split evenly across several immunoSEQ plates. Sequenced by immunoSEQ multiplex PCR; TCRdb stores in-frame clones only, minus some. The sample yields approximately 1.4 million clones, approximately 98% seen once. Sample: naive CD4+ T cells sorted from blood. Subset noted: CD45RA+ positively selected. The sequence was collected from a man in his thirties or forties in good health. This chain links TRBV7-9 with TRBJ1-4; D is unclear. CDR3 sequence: CASRRSGGNEKLFF. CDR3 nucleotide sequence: TGTGCCAGCAGAAGGTCTGGAGGTAATGAAAAACTGTTTTTT. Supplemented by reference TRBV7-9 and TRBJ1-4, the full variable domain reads DTGVSQNPRHKITKRGQNVTFRCDPISEHNRLYWYRQTLGQGPEFLTYFQNEAQLEKSRLLSDRFSAERPKGSFSTLEIQRTEQGDSAMYLCASRRSGGNEKLFFGSGTQLSVL.